The text below deals with one T cell receptor beta chain. The PCR had 60 Vbeta and 13 Jbeta primers. Clones were read by immunoSEQ multiplex PCR, and TCRdb kept only the in-frame ones, dropping some. The top ten hold approximately 1.3% of the sample, which has fewer than 200,000 clones, around four fifths seen once. This CDR3 has 15 amino acids. Germline trimming cut 3 bases from V and 10 bases from J; bases unmatched to any gene: 9. Looked up from germline, CDR1 is SEHNR and CDR2 is FQNEAQ (reference sequence). The data originate from a study of cytomegalovirus exposure and HLA in healthy donors. This clonotype was obtained from a man in his thirties or forties in good health and CMV-seronegative. What was sequenced was PBMCs. The rearrangement links TRBV7-9 to TRBJ2-1; TRBD2 agrees at 10 bases. The CDR3 DNA sequence: TGTGCCAGCAGCTTGGCGAGCGGGAGGGTTCAGGAGCAGTTCTTC. Translation gives CASSLASGRVQEQFF.